This entry concerns a single TCR beta chain. Its antigen is undetermined. Unmatched junction bases numbered 3, after V lost 2 bases and J lost 6 bases. CDR3 length: 14 amino acids. Germline values: CDR1 MNHNY, CDR2 SVGAGI (reference sequence). These data come from a study of cytotoxic CD8 clonotypes in ibrutinib-treated CLL. Study details: Collecting the response samples happened after a median about twelve months of treatment, with a range of 6 to 36.

Findings and limits, study-wide: Clonality went up at the time of ibrutinib response, stayed stable in sustained remission, and later dropped back toward its baseline level at progression.

Assay: immunoSEQ multiplex PCR; the TCRdb copy retains only in-frame clones and omits some. The data show fewer than 85,000 clones, 79% seen once. Here the sequenced sample was PBMCs, taken after 12 months of ibrutinib treatment. This chain uses TRBV6-6 with TRBJ1-5; 8 bases map to TRBD1. The sequence was obtained from a human donor with chronic lymphocytic leukemia. CDR3 in DNA: TGTGCCAGCAGTTACGGACAGGGCAGTCAGCCCCAGCATTTT. Its translation is CASSYGQGSQPQHF.